This passage covers 13 T cell receptor beta chains from one sample sequenced in a study of blood T cells in healthy people across ages. Next came a second PCR, run for about 7 to 12 cycles, which used a sample-barcoded 5' primer along with a J-beta primer mix. One entry per CDR3 protein, called by TCRdb with MiXCR from the 5' RACE reads. The sample holds some 800,000 distinct CDR3 sequences, 44% seen once. The sequenced sample consisted of blood. All receptors come from a man aged 60 to 69 in good health.

The chain employs TRBV7-2 and TRBJ1-1; 7 bases are a match to TRBD1. Looked up from germline, CDR1 is SGHTA and CDR2 is FQGNSA. CDR3 length: 19 amino acids. J lost 4 bases, V lost 0 bases, and 17 bases had no gene match. The CDR3 region has the DNA TGTGCCAGCAGCTTAGCCCCAGGGGGTGTTACGCCTGGTCCCACTGAAGCTTTCTTT. Translating gives CASSLAPGGVTPGPTEAFF.

The gene calls are TRBV20-1 and TRBJ1-4; D not certain. Trimming left V 4 bases short and J 7 bases short, with 13 bases between. Germline loops: CDR1 DFQATT, CDR2 SNEGSKA (reference sequence). This CDR3 is 13 amino acids long. The CDR3 spells CSAITGYTEKLFF. The CDR3 coding sequence is TGCAGTGCTATAACGGGGTATACTGAAAAACTGTTTTTT.

This clonotype was seen only a few times. The genes are TRBV20-1 and TRBJ2-5; 11 bases are a match to TRBD2. Trimming removed 4 bases from V and 2 bases from J; junction bases left unmatched: 3. In germline, CDR1 is DFQATT, CDR2 SNEGSKA (reference sequence). This CDR3 contains 14 residues. CDR3 in amino acids: CSATSGGYQETQYF. CDR3 bases: TGCAGTGCTACTAGCGGGGGGTATCAAGAGACCCAGTACTTC.

The V gene is TRBV2, the J gene TRBJ2-7; D gene ambiguous. This CDR3 has 16 residues. The V end lost 1 base, the J end lost 2 bases, and 15 bases lay between the germline ends. Germline CDR1 and CDR2: SNHLY and FYNNEI. The CDR3: CASSEEGTLLTYEQYF. DNA for the CDR3: TGTGCCAGCAGTGAAGAGGGCACCCTCCTTACCTACGAGCAGTACTTC.

This chain joins TRBV7-2 and TRBJ1-5; TRBD1 is a possible D gene (5 bases). The CDR3 has 15 amino acids. Looked up from germline, CDR1 is SGHTA and CDR2 is FQGNSA. V shed 1 base and J shed 9 bases, with 16 bases lying between them. CDR3 residues: CASSLGGRPEGPQHF. The CDR3 nucleotides read TGTGCCAGCAGCTTAGGGGGCCGCCCGGAGGGGCCCCAGCATTTT.

This clonotype is a singleton in its sample. J is TRBJ2-7 and V is TRBV6-1; 9 nucleotides match TRBD1. The J call is in doubt because the DNA end fits TRBJ2-5 better. Germline-derived CDR1 and CDR2 are MNHNS and SASEGT. This CDR3 has 14 amino acids. The CDR3: CASRPTGGLETQYF. The CDR3 nucleotides are TGTGCCAGCAGGCCCACAGGGGGCCTGGAGACCCAGTACTTC.

V is TRBV6-2 or TRBV6-3 and J is TRBJ2-7; D is uncertain. With the DNA end fitting TRBJ2-5 better, the J assignment may be wrong. This CDR3 comprises 14 residues. Germline values: CDR1 MNHEY, CDR2 SVGEGT. The CDR3 nucleotides are TGTGCCGGCCAAAGAGGACCCTACGGTGAGACCCAGTACTTC. It translates to CAGQRGPYGETQYF.

This clonotype is a singleton in its sample. The chain links TRBV6-2 or TRBV6-3 to TRBJ2-3; TRBD1 might be the D (5 bases). This CDR3 is 12 amino acids long. Germline loops: CDR1 MNHEY, CDR2 SVGEGT. Trimming removed 4 bases at V and 9 bases at J, with 11 bases between. CDR3 bases: TGTGCCAGCAGTTTACAGGAGTTCACGCAGTATTTT. It encodes CASSLQEFTQYF.

Only a few counts were recorded for this clonotype. The J gene is TRBJ2-7, the V gene TRBV6-2 or TRBV6-3; TRBD1 aligns across 7 bases. The CDR3 length is 15 residues. Germline V CDR1 and CDR2: MNHEY, SVGEGT. V was pared by 5 bases and J by 0 bases, with 7 bases of the junction left unmatched. CDR3 in DNA: TGTGCCAGCAGTGCCCCACAGGGGAGCTCCTACGAGCAGTACTTC. Protein sequence: CASSAPQGSSYEQYF.

This clonotype was seen more than once but under ten times. V usage is TRBV13 and J usage is TRBJ2-4; TRBD1 matches at 8 bases. CDR3 length: 11 amino acids. V gave up 4 bases and J gave up 15 bases; unmatched junction bases: 5. Looked up from germline, CDR1 is PRHDT and CDR2 is FYEKMQ (reference sequence). The CDR3 coding sequence is TGTGCCAGCAGCTCCCTGGGACAGGTGTACTTC. This sequence encodes CASSSLGQVYF. The complete variable domain, with remaining parts taken from reference TRBV13 and TRBJ2-4, reads AAGVIQSPRHLIKEKRETATLKCYPIPRHDTVYWYQQGPGQDPQFLISFYEKMQSDKGSIPDRFSAQQFSDYHSELNMSSLELGDSALYFCASSSLGQVYFGAGTRLSVL.

CDR3 protein: CASSLKGSSNYGYTF. CDR3 coding DNA: TGTGCCAGCAGCTTAAAAGGGAGCTCTAACTATGGCTACACCTTC. The rearrangement links TRBV11-3 to TRBJ1-2; D ambiguous. V was clipped by 2 bases and J by 0 bases, with 10 bases between them. This CDR3 has 15 residues. Germline V gene sequence: CDR1 SGHNT, CDR2 YENEEA.

The rearrangement uses TRBV20-1 and TRBJ2-1; D uncertain. V was cut by 6 bases and J by 0 bases, with 12 bases left in between. Germline assignment: CDR1 DFQATT and CDR2 SNEGSKA (reference sequence). The CDR3 is made up of 14 amino acids. CDR3: CSARETLSYNEQFF. The DNA for the CDR3 is TGCAGTGCCCGTGAGACTCTCTCCTACAATGAGCAGTTCTTC.

V and J are TRBV9 and TRBJ2-5, with D possibly TRBD2 on 6 matching bases. This CDR3 has 15 amino acids. Trimming cost V 5 bases and J 2 bases, with 16 bases left between them. From germline, CDR1 is SGDLS and CDR2 YYNGEE. For the CDR3, the DNA is TGTGCCAGCAGACCTACTGGAGGGGAGCAAGAGACCCAGTACTTC. The encoded protein is CASRPTGGEQETQYF. The full variable domain, completed using reference TRBV9 and TRBJ2-5, is DSGVTQTPKHLITATGQRVTLRCSPRSGDLSVYWYQQSLDQGLQFLIQYYNGEERAKGNILERFSAQQFPDLHSELNLSSLELGDSALYFCASRPTGGEQETQYFGPGTRLLVL.